Listed below are T cell receptor beta chains from one sample, sequenced in a study of T-cell memory formation after mild COVID-19. From the 5' RACE reads, TCRdb called clonotypes with MiXCR, one entry per CDR3 protein. The data hold 500,000 to 650,000 distinct CDR3 sequences, with about a fifth observed a single time. Sequencing was done on a sample of PBMCs or a T cell subset sorted from them (not recorded which). These receptor sequences come from an adult woman who had mild COVID-19 (a few samples of this study predate the infection). Cell type and time point are not known. CDR3s include the opening cysteine and the closing phenylalanine or tryptophan. The D gene is left open where the match is weak. Clone size is not always given. Where it is, it says once, few, many or a class for expanded clones.

CDR3 length: 11
V gene: TRBV20-1
D gene: -
J gene: TRBJ1-1
clone size: -
CDR3 DNA: TGCAGTGCTAGATTGGGTGCTGAAGCTTTCTTT
CDR3 protein: CSARLGAEAFF

CDR3 length: 16
V gene: TRBV5-1
D gene: -
J gene: TRBJ2-3
clone size: -
CDR3 DNA: TGCGCCAGCAGCTTGGACCAAGGGGTCCTCCCAGATACGCAGTATTTT
CDR3 protein: CASSLDQGVLPDTQYF

CDR3 length: 17
V gene: TRBV11-2
D gene: TRBD1
J gene: TRBJ2-7
clone size: -
CDR3 DNA: TGTGCCAGCAGCTTACCTCGTACACGGGACAGGTCCTACGAGCAGTACTTC
CDR3 protein: CASSLPRTRDRSYEQYF

CDR3 length: 15
V gene: TRBV4-1
D gene: -
J gene: TRBJ2-7
clone size: many
CDR3 DNA: TGCGCCAGCAGCAAGATTGGGTCTAGCTCCTACGAGCAGTACTTC
CDR3 protein: CASSKIGSSSYEQYF

CDR3 length: 15
V gene: TRBV7-8
D gene: TRBD2
J gene: TRBJ2-3
clone size: few
CDR3 DNA: TGTGCCAGCAGCCCGACCGGACTAGCGGGGTATACGCAGTATTTT
CDR3 protein: CASSPTGLAGYTQYF

CDR3 length: 13
V gene: TRBV20-1
D gene: TRBD1
J gene: TRBJ2-7
clone size: many
CDR3 DNA: TGCAGTGCTAGAGGTCAGGGGGCGGACGAGCAGTACTTC
CDR3 protein: CSARGQGADEQYF

CDR3 length: 16
V gene: TRBV3-1
D gene: TRBD2
J gene: TRBJ2-3
clone size: -
CDR3 DNA: TGTGCCAGCAGCCTCTTAGCGGGGGCCGGGGCAGATACGCAGTATTTT
CDR3 protein: CASSLLAGAGADTQYF

CDR3 length: 15
V gene: TRBV27
D gene: -
J gene: TRBJ1-1
clone size: -
CDR3 DNA: TGTGCCAGCAGTTTGGAAGGGTATGGGTGGACTGAAGCTTTCTTT
CDR3 protein: CASSLEGYGWTEAFF

CDR3 length: 17
V gene: TRBV6-2/TRBV6-3
D gene: -
J gene: TRBJ2-2
clone size: -
CDR3 DNA: TGTGCCAGCAGAAAAATCCCAGGAACGGGGTGGACCGGGGAGCTGTTTTTT
CDR3 protein: CASRKIPGTGWTGELFF

CDR3 length: 15
V gene: TRBV9
D gene: -
J gene: TRBJ2-2
clone size: few
CDR3 DNA: TGTGCCAGCAGCGTACAGCAGACGCCTACCGGGGAGCTGTTTTTT
CDR3 protein: CASSVQQTPTGELFF

CDR3 length: 17
V gene: TRBV6-2/TRBV6-3
D gene: TRBD2
J gene: TRBJ2-2
clone size: -
CDR3 DNA: TGTGCCAGCAGTTCCAGACTAGCGGGGCTGAACACCGGGGAGCTGTTTTTT
CDR3 protein: CASSSRLAGLNTGELFF

CDR3 length: 11
V gene: TRBV7-9
D gene: -
J gene: TRBJ2-7
clone size: -
CDR3 DNA: TGTGCCAGCAGCGGACCGAACGAGCAGTACTTC
CDR3 protein: CASSGPNEQYF

CDR3 length: 13
V gene: TRBV7-6
D gene: -
J gene: TRBJ2-5
clone size: -
CDR3 DNA: TGTGCCAGCAGCTCTTTGGGGCCAGAGACCCAGTACTTC
CDR3 protein: CASSSLGPETQYF

CDR3 length: 15
V gene: TRBV5-4
D gene: TRBD1
J gene: TRBJ1-1
clone size: -
CDR3 DNA: TGTGCCAGCAGCCGGGACAGACCTATGAACACTGAAGCTTTCTTT
CDR3 protein: CASSRDRPMNTEAFF

CDR3 length: 15
V gene: TRBV12-3/TRBV12-4
D gene: -
J gene: TRBJ2-7
clone size: few
CDR3 DNA: TGTGCCAGCAGTCCCAGGGCGACTTTTACCTACGAGCAGTACTTC
CDR3 protein: CASSPRATFTYEQYF

CDR3 length: 15
V gene: TRBV7-2
D gene: TRBD2
J gene: TRBJ2-1
clone size: -
CDR3 DNA: TGTGCCAGCAGCGGAGAGGGGCTAGCGGGGAATGAGCAGTTCTTC
CDR3 protein: CASSGEGLAGNEQFF

CDR3 length: 14
V gene: TRBV19
D gene: -
J gene: TRBJ2-3
clone size: -
CDR3 DNA: TGTGCCAGTAGTATAGATCCTGCGGGAGATACGCAGTATTTT
CDR3 protein: CASSIDPAGDTQYF

CDR3 length: 15
V gene: TRBV5-8
D gene: TRBD2
J gene: TRBJ2-7
clone size: -
CDR3 DNA: TGTGCCAGCAGTTTTACTAGCGGGGGGCACTACGAGCAGTACTTC
CDR3 protein: CASSFTSGGHYEQYF

CDR3 length: 12
V gene: TRBV7-8
D gene: -
J gene: TRBJ2-5
clone size: -
CDR3 DNA: TGTGCCAGCAGCCAACATGGGGAGACCCAGTACTTC
CDR3 protein: CASSQHGETQYF

CDR3 length: 16
V gene: TRBV7-9
D gene: TRBD1
J gene: TRBJ1-2
clone size: -
CDR3 DNA: TGTGCCAGCAGCTTAAGCGATTGGACAGGGGGCTCTGGCTACACCTTC
CDR3 protein: CASSLSDWTGGSGYTF

CDR3 length: 15
V gene: TRBV6-1
D gene: -
J gene: TRBJ1-5
clone size: -
CDR3 DNA: TGTGCCAGCAGTGAATTGGCAGGGACCAATCAGCCCCAGCATTTT
CDR3 protein: CASSELAGTNQPQHF

CDR3 length: 12
V gene: TRBV11-2
D gene: -
J gene: TRBJ1-2
clone size: -
CDR3 DNA: TGTGCCAGCAGCTCAGGCAGGGGCGGCTACACCTTC
CDR3 protein: CASSSGRGGYTF

CDR3 length: 15
V gene: TRBV2
D gene: -
J gene: TRBJ2-2
clone size: -
CDR3 DNA: TGTGCCAGCAAAAGACAGGTAGCGAACACCGGGGAGCTGTTTTTT
CDR3 protein: CASKRQVANTGELFF